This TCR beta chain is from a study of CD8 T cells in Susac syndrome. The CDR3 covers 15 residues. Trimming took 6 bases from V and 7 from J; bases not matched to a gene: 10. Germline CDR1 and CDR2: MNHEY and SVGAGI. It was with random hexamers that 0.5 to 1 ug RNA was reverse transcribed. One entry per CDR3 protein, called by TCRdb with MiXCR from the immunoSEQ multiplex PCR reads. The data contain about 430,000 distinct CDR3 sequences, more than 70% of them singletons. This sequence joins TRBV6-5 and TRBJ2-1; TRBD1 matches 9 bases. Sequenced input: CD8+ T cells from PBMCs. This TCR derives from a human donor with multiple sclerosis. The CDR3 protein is CASSSGTGLRNEQFF. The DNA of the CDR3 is TGTGCCAGCAGCTCTGGGACAGGGTTGAGGAATGAGCAGTTCTTC.